Here is one T cell receptor (beta chain) with its context. The V end lost 1 base, the J end lost 9 bases, and 13 bases lay between the germline ends. The CDR3 contains 15 residues. In germline, CDR1 is MGHRA, CDR2 YSYEKL. These data are taken from a study of blood T cell repertoires in COVID-19. Study background: The origin of the acute and convalescent COVID-19 samples was the United States, Italy and Spain. Sample material is recorded as cDNA or gDNA derived from T cells, B-cell-depleted T cells, or PBMCs.

Generated by immunoSEQ multiplex PCR, the TCRdb table keeps only in-frame clones and is missing some. The data show around 250,000 clones, 70% to 90% seen once. The TCR comes from a woman in her seventies with active or convalescent COVID-19. The chain combines TRBV4-1 with TRBJ1-6, with a weak D call TRBD1 (6 bases). The material sequenced was peripheral blood. The CDR3 region is CASSQASGTTSPLHF. The DNA of the CDR3 is TGCGCCAGCAGCCAAGCTTCTGGGACAACTTCACCCCTCCACTTT.